The present T cell receptor beta chain was sequenced within a study of T cell changes during pregnancy in multiple sclerosis. Some clones are missing from TCRdb's copy, which holds only in-frame ones; the method was immunoSEQ multiplex PCR. The sample holds 50,000 or so clones, under 95% seen once. The sequenced sample was CD4+ T cells from peripheral blood mononuclear cells, obtained after pregnancy. The sequence was collected from a female donor in good health, enrolled as a control in a pregnancy study.

CDR3 sequence: CASSRAPNQPQHF. The CDR3 DNA sequence: TGTGCCAGCAGTCGAGCTCCCAATCAGCCCCAGCATTTT. The rearrangement joins TRBV5-4 to TRBJ1-5, with D unresolved. The CDR3 has 13 residues. V was pared by 5 bases and J by 3 bases, with 9 bases between. Germline V gene data show CDR1 as SGHNT and CDR2 as YYREEE (reference sequence).